Each of the 25 T cell receptor beta chains below was sequenced from the same sample in a study of blood T cell repertoires in COVID-19. Repertoires were generated with immunoSEQ multiplex PCR, while TCRdb's copy carries only in-frame clones and drops some. Of hundreds of thousands of clones listed, 80% to 90% are singletons. The specimen sequenced was PBMCs or T cells enriched from blood (not recorded which). These receptors were taken from a woman between 35 and 50 years old who had been exposed to COVID-19.

The rearrangement joins TRBV5-6 to TRBJ1-1; D is undetermined. Trimming left V 0 bases short and J 5 bases short, with 5 bases between. Germline lookup yields CDR1 SGHDT and CDR2 YYEEEE. The CDR3 runs to 12 residues. Written as DNA, the CDR3 is TGTGCCAGCAGCTTGGATGCGACTGAAGCTTTCTTT. The encoded protein is CASSLDATEAFF. The full variable domain, completed using reference TRBV5-6 and TRBJ1-1, is DAGVTQSPTHLIKTRGQQVTLRCSPKSGHDTVSWYQQALGQGPQFIFQYYEEEERQRGNFPDRFSGHQFPNYSSELNVNALLLGDSALYLCASSLDATEAFFGQGTRLTVV.

The chain recombines TRBV7-2 with TRBJ2-5; 9 nucleotides line up with TRBD2. The V and J ends lost 4 bases and 1 base, in that order; junction bases with no gene match: 4. This CDR3 comprises 15 residues. The germline gives CDR1 SGHTA, CDR2 FQGNSA. The CDR3 DNA sequence: TGTGCCAGCAGCTCCGGACTAGCGTTCCAAGAGACCCAGTACTTC. Protein sequence: CASSSGLAFQETQYF.

J is TRBJ1-3 and V is TRBV21-1; the table calls TRBD1, which could not be checked here. TRBV21-1 is flagged as a pseudogene. This CDR3 contains 14 residues. The CDR3 nucleotides read TGTGCCAGCAGCAAACCCAGGGGGAGAAACACCATATATTTT. This encodes CASSKPRGRNTIYF.

The gene calls are TRBV28 and TRBJ1-3, with TRBD1 identical over 8 bases. The CDR3 totals 14 residues. Losses at the gene ends were 3 bases for V and 4 bases for J; bases not matched to a gene: 2. Germline V gene lookup returns CDR1 MDHEN and CDR2 SYDVKM. The CDR3 reads CASSFGTGGNTIYF. CDR3 DNA: TGTGCCAGCAGTTTCGGGACAGGCGGAAACACCATATATTTT.

The V and J genes are TRBV19 and TRBJ1-2; 11 bases are a match to TRBD1. Germline V CDR1 and CDR2: LNHDA, SQIVND (reference sequence). The trim removed 7 bases at V and 3 bases at J, leaving 7 bases unmatched. This CDR3 is built from 15 residues. The CDR3 DNA sequence: TGTGCCAGTATGCCCGGGACAGGGGGATACTATGGCTACACCTTC. This gives the protein CASMPGTGGYYGYTF.

The V gene is TRBV12-3 or TRBV12-4, the J gene TRBJ2-1, with D unclear. This CDR3 is 12 amino acids long. V lost 3 bases, J lost 6 bases, and 6 bases lay in between. DNA for the CDR3: TGTGCCAGCAGTTTGTTCAGCAATGAGCAGTTCTTC. Its protein product is CASSLFSNEQFF.

The chain couples TRBV27 to TRBJ1-1, with no clear D. CDR3 size: 16 residues. Trimming removed 5 bases from V and 0 bases from J, with 16 bases in between. Germline V gene lookup returns CDR1 MNHEY and CDR2 SMNVEV (reference sequence). CDR3 DNA: TGTGCCAGCAGTCCCCCGGGGTCCCCGATGAACACTGAAGCTTTCTTT. Its protein is CASSPPGSPMNTEAFF.

About this clone: Other DNA sequences in the same sample also yield this CDR3. The chain has TRBV7-9 and TRBJ1-3; D gene unclear. Germline values: CDR1 SEHNR, CDR2 FQNEAQ (reference sequence). V was pared by 2 bases and J by 3 bases, with 5 bases between. The CDR3 extends over 13 amino acids. CDR3: CASSLNIGNTIYF. The CDR3 bases are TGTGCCAGCAGCTTAAACATTGGAAACACCATATATTTT.

The V gene is TRBV28, the J gene TRBJ2-7, with 7 bases that match TRBD1. In germline, CDR1 is MDHEN, CDR2 SYDVKM. CDR3 length: 14 residues. Trimming at V came to 3 bases and at J to 7 bases, leaving 9 bases not matched to a gene. DNA of the CDR3: TGTGCCAGCAGTTTCGGTACAGGGGCGTGGGAGCAGTACTTC. Its translation is CASSFGTGAWEQYF. Together with reference TRBV28 and TRBJ2-7, the CDR3 gives the full variable domain: DVKVTQSSRYLVKRTGEKVFLECVQDMDHENMFWYRQDPGLGLRLIYFSYDVKMKEKGDIPEGYSVSREKKERFSLILESASTNQTSMYLCASSFGTGAWEQYFGPGTRLTVT.

The count of this clone is one. The gene calls are TRBV18 and TRBJ2-7; 7 nucleotides agree with TRBD1. CDR1 and CDR2 (germline): KGHSH, LQKENI. V trimming: 0 bases; J trimming: 4 bases; junction bases outside the gene matches: 9. This CDR3 spans 16 amino acids. Here the CDR3 reads CASSPPGQGVVYEQYF. CDR3 bases: TGTGCCAGCTCACCACCGGGGCAGGGGGTCGTTTACGAGCAGTACTTC. The complete variable domain, with remaining parts taken from reference TRBV18 and TRBJ2-7, reads NAGVMQNPRHLVRRRGQEARLRCSPMKGHSHVYWYRQLPEEGLKFMVYLQKENIIDESGMPKERFSAEFPKEGPSILRIQQVVRGDSAAYFCASSPPGQGVVYEQYFGPGTRLTVT.

The rearrangement uses TRBV18 and TRBJ2-2; 14 bases are shared with TRBD2. This CDR3 is built from 17 residues. V trimming: 2 bases; J trimming: 6 bases; junction bases outside the gene matches: 5. Per germline, CDR1 KGHSH and CDR2 LQKENI. This CDR3 reads CASSPVGTSGGPGELFF. The CDR3 nucleotides read TGTGCCAGCTCACCAGTCGGGACTAGCGGGGGACCCGGGGAGCTGTTTTTT.

This chain links TRBV7-3 with TRBJ1-1; 7 bases agree with TRBD1. The V and J ends lost 1 base and 4 bases, in that order; junction bases with no gene match: 6. Germline CDR1 and CDR2: SGHTA and FQGTGA. The CDR3 totals 15 residues. The CDR3 region has the DNA TGTGCCAGCAGCTTAAACTCAGGGGGAGGCACTGAAGCTTTCTTT. Its translation is CASSLNSGGGTEAFF.

The chain is built from TRBV9 and TRBJ2-5; 8 bases match TRBD2. The germline gives CDR1 SGDLS, CDR2 YYNGEE. Trimming at V came to 0 bases and at J to 1 base, leaving 2 bases not matched to a gene. The CDR3 is 15 amino acids. CDR3 loop: CASSVARGVQETQYF. As DNA, the CDR3 is TGTGCCAGCAGCGTAGCGCGGGGGGTCCAAGAGACCCAGTACTTC.

The chain links TRBV5-1 to TRBJ1-6; 9 bases agree with TRBD1. Trimming at V came to 0 bases and at J to 7 bases, leaving 2 bases not matched to a gene. Germline CDR1 reads SGHRS; CDR2 reads YFSETQ. This CDR3 comprises 15 residues. CDR3 bases: TGCGCCAGCAGCTTGGAAGGGACAGGGAATTCACCCCTCCACTTT. It encodes CASSLEGTGNSPLHF. Together with reference TRBV5-1 and TRBJ1-6, the CDR3 gives the full variable domain: KAGVTQTPRYLIKTRGQQVTLSCSPISGHRSVSWYQQTPGQGLQFLFEYFSETQRNKGNFPGRFSGRQFSNSRSEMNVSTLELGDSALYLCASSLEGTGNSPLHFGNGTRLTVT.

The genes are TRBV27 and TRBJ1-5; D is ambiguous. The CDR3 loop spans 14 amino acids. V was cut by 7 bases and J by 1 base, with 11 bases left in between. Germline V gene data show CDR1 as MNHEY and CDR2 as SMNVEV (reference sequence). Here the CDR3 reads CASKRFASNQPQHF. As DNA, the CDR3 is TGTGCCAGCAAACGTTTCGCGAGCAATCAGCCCCAGCATTTT.

V is TRBV2 and J is TRBJ1-3; D is undetermined. Germline values: CDR1 SNHLY, CDR2 FYNNEI. The CDR3 runs to 12 residues. V lost 9 bases and J 0 bases, leaving 6 bases between the germline ends. In DNA, the CDR3 is TGTGCCAGTACGAGCTCTGGAAACACCATATATTTT. It specifies CASTSSGNTIYF.

This chain links TRBV7-9 with TRBJ2-5, with TRBD2 identical over 12 bases. Germline CDR1 is SEHNR and CDR2 is FQNEAQ (reference sequence). V was clipped by 4 bases and J by 4 bases; unmatched bases: 7. The CDR3 runs to 16 residues. The CDR3 sequence is CASSSGLAGPGETQYF. The CDR3 coding sequence is TGTGCCAGCAGCTCGGGACTAGCGGGCCCTGGAGAGACCCAGTACTTC.

The chain's CDR3 is CATSKEGNQPQHF. Written as DNA, the CDR3 is TGTGCCACCAGTAAAGAGGGCAATCAGCCCCAGCATTTT. The J gene is TRBJ1-5, the V gene TRBV24-1; D ambiguous. V lost 6 bases and J lost 2, with 7 bases in between. The CDR3 covers 13 residues. Germline loops: CDR1 KGHDR, CDR2 SFDVKD.

The chain joins TRBV7-2 to TRBJ1-4; D perhaps matches TRBD1 (5 bases). V gave up 0 bases and J gave up 7 bases, with 9 bases separating them. The CDR3 totals 14 residues. Germline CDR1 SGHTA, CDR2 FQGNSA. The CDR3 region is CASSLAGRGEKLFF. In DNA form, the CDR3 reads TGTGCCAGCAGCTTAGCAGGGAGGGGTGAAAAACTGTTTTTT.

The genes are TRBV7-3 and TRBJ1-1; the match to TRBD1 covers 8 bases. The CDR3 loop spans 13 amino acids. CDR1 and CDR2 (germline): SGHTA, FQGTGA. Unmatched junction bases numbered 2, after V lost 2 bases and J lost 6 bases. The CDR3 nucleotides read TGTGCCAGCAGCTTACAGGGGGCGGCTGAAGCTTTCTTT. Translated: CASSLQGAAEAFF.

CDR3 sequence: CASSAVGTGGIGELFF. The CDR3 DNA follows: TGTGCCAGCAGCGCCGTCGGGACAGGGGGCATCGGGGAGCTGTTTTTT. V is TRBV9 and J is TRBJ2-2; 12 bases align to TRBD1. The ends lost 3 bases at V and 7 bases at J; junction bases unmatched: 7. Germline CDR1 and CDR2: SGDLS and YYNGEE. This CDR3 spans 16 amino acids.

The sample holds one count of this clone. This chain links TRBV19 with TRBJ1-6; unclear D gene. This CDR3 is 17 amino acids long. The germline V and J ends were trimmed by 3 bases and 0 bases, with 12 bases remaining between them. CDR1 LNHDA and CDR2 SQIVND come from the germline V gene (reference sequence). The CDR3 DNA reads TGTGCCAGTAGTATTGAAAGTTTTAGCTCCTATAATTCACCCCTCCACTTT. Residues: CASSIESFSSYNSPLHF.

The chain joins TRBV7-2 to TRBJ1-1; TRBD1 matches at 8 bases. Germline V lookup: CDR1 SGHTA, CDR2 FQGNSA. The CDR3 spans 16 residues. Trimming removed 7 bases from V and 5 bases from J; junction bases left unmatched: 15. CDR3 nucleotides: TGTGCCAGCATCCTCACTCCCGGCAGGGGGCTTACTGAAGCTTTCTTT. This translates into CASILTPGRGLTEAFF.

This clone has more than one count but fewer than ten. J is TRBJ1-5 and V is TRBV19; D might be TRBD1 (5 bases). Per germline, CDR1 LNHDA and CDR2 SQIVND (reference sequence). This CDR3 is 13 amino acids long. V was shortened by 6 bases and J by 7 bases, with 13 bases between the two germline ends. CDR3: CASRSRDKQPQHF. In DNA, the CDR3 is TGTGCCAGTAGATCCAGGGATAAGCAGCCCCAGCATTTT.

V gene TRBV28 combines with J gene TRBJ2-2; TRBD1 aligns across 8 bases. V lost 5 bases, J lost 2 bases, and 4 bases stayed unmatched. CDR3 length: 15 amino acids. Germline CDR1 reads MDHEN; CDR2 reads SYDVKM. The DNA for the CDR3 is TGTGCCAGCAGTCCAGGGGGCCCAAACACCGGGGAGCTGTTTTTT. Translating it yields CASSPGGPNTGELFF.